Reported below is one T cell receptor (beta chain). Its recognized antigen is unknown. Base qualities were left out, and no much larger clone turns up one base away. This entry belongs to a study of technical replicates of blood from several donors (TCRdb year 2017). The germline V gene (reference sequence) gives CDR1 as GTSNPN and CDR2 as SVGIG. The CDR3 measures 16 amino acids from cysteine to phenylalanine. Only the CDR3 region is kept as DNA, spanning 48 bases read in frame from base 1. The germline V and J ends show losses of 2 bases and 5 bases respectively, and no gene match explains 11 bases of the junction. The receptor library was made with the immunoSEQ multiplex PCR assay. TCRdb obtained this table from immuneACCESS and retained in-frame rearrangements with V and J assigned. These tables miss some clones; where compared with another copy, unresolved V genes account for less than half of the shortfall, and the remainder is unexplained. This sample is represented by some 62,000 clones; more than 75% of them were singletons. The top ten clones comprise about 5.2% of the sample.

The sample consisted of PBMCs. The V and J genes are TRBV30 and TRBJ2-2, with 7 bases matching TRBD2. This receptor was obtained from a human donor in good health. Some clones in this sample may be carry-over from other donors' samples. The DNA reads TGTGCCTGGAGTCCACTAGCGACTCTCGGGACCGGGGAGCTGTTTTTT. The encoded protein is CAWSPLATLGTGELFF.